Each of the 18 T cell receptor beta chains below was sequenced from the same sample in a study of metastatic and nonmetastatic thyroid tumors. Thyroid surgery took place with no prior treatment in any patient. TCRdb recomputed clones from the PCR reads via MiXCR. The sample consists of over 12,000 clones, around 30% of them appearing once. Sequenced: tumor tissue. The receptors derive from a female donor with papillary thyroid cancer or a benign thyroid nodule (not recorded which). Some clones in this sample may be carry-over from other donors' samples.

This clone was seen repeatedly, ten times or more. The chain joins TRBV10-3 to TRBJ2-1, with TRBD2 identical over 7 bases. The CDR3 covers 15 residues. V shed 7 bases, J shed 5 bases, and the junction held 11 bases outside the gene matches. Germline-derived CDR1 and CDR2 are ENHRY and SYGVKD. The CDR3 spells CAIMGGGPVDNEQFF. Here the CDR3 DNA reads TGTGCCATCATGGGGGGAGGGCCGGTAGACAATGAGCAGTTCTTC.

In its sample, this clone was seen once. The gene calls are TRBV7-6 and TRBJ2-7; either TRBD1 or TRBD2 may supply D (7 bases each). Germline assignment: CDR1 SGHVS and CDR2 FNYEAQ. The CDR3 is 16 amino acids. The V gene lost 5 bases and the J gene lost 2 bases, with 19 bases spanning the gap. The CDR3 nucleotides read TGTGCCAGCAGCAACCCTGGGAGGGGGCAGGCCTACGAGCAGTACTTC. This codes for CASSNPGRGQAYEQYF.

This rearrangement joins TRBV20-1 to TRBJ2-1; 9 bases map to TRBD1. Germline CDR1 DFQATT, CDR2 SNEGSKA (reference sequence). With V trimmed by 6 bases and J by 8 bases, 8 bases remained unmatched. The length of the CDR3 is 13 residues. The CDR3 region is CSADGQGKDEQFF. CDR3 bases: TGCAGTGCAGACGGACAGGGGAAGGATGAGCAGTTCTTC.

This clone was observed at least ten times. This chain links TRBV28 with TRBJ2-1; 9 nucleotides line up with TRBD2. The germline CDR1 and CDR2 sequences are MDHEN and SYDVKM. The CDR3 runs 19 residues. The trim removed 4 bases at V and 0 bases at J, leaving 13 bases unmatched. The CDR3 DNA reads TGTGCCAGCAGTTCTTTCCCGGGCGGGGGGGCCAGCTCCTACAATGAGCAGTTCTTC. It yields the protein CASSSFPGGGASSYNEQFF.

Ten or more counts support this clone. The CDR3, as DNA: TGCGCCAGCAGCTTCAGGGGGTCTAAAGATACGCAGTATTTT. Its translation is CASSFRGSKDTQYF. V usage is TRBV5-1 and J usage is TRBJ2-3, with 7 bases matching TRBD1. Germline values: CDR1 SGHRS, CDR2 YFSETQ. This CDR3 spans 14 amino acids. Trimming cost V 2 bases and J 5 bases; bases outside gene matches: 5.

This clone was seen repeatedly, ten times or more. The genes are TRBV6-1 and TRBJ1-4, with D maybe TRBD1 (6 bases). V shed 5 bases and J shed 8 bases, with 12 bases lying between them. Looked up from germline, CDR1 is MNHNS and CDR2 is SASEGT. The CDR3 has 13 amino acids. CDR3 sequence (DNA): TGTGCCAGCAGTCGACGACAGGCAGAAAAACTGTTTTTT. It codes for CASSRRQAEKLFF.

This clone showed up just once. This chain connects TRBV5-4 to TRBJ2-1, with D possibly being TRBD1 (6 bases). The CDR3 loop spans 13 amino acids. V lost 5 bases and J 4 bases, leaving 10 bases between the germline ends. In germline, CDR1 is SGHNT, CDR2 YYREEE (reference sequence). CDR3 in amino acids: CASSYGQYNEQFF. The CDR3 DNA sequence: TGTGCCAGCAGTTACGGACAGTACAATGAGCAGTTCTTC.

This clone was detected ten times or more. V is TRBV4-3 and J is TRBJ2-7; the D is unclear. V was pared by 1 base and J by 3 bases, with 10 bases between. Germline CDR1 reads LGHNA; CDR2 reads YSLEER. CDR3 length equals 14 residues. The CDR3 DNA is TGCGCCAGCAGCCAAGGTCGGACCATCTACGAGCAGTACTTC. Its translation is CASSQGRTIYEQYF.

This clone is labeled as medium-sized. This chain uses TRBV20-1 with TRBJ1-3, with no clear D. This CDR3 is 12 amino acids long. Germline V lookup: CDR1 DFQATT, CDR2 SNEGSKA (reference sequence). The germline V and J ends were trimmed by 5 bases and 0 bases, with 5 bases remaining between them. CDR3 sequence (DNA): TGCAGTGCTCGTCCCTCTGGAAACACCATATATTTT. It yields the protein CSARPSGNTIYF.

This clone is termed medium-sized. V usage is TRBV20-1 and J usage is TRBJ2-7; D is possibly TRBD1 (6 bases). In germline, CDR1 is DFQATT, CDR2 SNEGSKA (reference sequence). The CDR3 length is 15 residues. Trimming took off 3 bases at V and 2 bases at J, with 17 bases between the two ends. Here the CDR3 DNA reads TGCAGTGCTAGTAATTTCGAGACAGGAGCCTACGAGCAGTACTTC. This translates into CSASNFETGAYEQYF.

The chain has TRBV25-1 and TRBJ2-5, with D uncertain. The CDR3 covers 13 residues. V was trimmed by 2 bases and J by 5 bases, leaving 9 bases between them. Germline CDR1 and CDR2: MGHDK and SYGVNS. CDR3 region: CASSEAEWETQYF. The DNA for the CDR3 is TGTGCCAGCAGTGAAGCGGAATGGGAGACCCAGTACTTC.

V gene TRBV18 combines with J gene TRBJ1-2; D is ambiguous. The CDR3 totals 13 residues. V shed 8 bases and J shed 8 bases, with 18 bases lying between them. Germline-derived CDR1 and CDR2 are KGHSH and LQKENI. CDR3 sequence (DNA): TGTGCCAGCAGTTCCTCTCGAATGGCGGGCTACACCTTC. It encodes CASSSSRMAGYTF.

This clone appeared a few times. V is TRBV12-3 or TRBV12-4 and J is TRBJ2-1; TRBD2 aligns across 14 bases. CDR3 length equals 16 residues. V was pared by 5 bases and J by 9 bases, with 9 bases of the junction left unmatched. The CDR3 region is CASSPDSGTSGGEQFF. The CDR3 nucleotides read TGTGCCAGCAGTCCCGATTCCGGGACTAGCGGGGGTGAGCAGTTCTTC.

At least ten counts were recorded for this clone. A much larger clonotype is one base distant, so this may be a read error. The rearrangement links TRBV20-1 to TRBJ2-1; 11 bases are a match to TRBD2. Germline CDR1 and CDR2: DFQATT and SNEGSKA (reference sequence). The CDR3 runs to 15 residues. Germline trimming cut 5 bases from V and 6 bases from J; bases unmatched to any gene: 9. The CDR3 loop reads CSAGIGTSGLNEQFF. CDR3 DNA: TGCAGTGCTGGGATTGGGACTAGCGGCCTCAATGAGCAGTTCTTC.

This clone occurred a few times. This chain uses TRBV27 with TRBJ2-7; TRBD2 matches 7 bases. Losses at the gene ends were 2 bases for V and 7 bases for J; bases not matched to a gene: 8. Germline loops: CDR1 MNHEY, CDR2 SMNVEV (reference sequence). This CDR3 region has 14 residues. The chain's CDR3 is CASSLGGGTGEQYF. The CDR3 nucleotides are TGTGCCAGCAGTTTAGGGGGGGGGACGGGGGAGCAGTACTTC.

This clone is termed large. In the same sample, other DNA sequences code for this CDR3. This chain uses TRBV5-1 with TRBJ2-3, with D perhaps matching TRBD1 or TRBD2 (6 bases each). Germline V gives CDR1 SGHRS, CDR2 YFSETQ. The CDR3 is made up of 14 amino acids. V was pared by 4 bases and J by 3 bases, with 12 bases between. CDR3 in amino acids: CASSPGGLTDTQYF. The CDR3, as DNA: TGCGCCAGCAGCCCCGGGGGCTTGACAGATACGCAGTATTTT.

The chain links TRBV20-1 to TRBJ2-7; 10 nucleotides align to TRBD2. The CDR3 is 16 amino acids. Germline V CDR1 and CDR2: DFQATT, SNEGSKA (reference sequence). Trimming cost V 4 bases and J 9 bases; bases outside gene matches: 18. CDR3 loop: CSATLIGTSDLVPQYF. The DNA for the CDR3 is TGCAGTGCTACCCTAATCGGGACTAGCGATCTCGTTCCGCAGTACTTC.

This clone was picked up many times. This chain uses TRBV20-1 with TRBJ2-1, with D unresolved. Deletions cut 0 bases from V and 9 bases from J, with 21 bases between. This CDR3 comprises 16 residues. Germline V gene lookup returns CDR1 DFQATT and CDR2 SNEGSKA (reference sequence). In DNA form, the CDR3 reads TGCAGTGCTAGAGATGTAGCAGGAGCCTTGGTCGGTGAGCAGTTCTTC. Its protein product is CSARDVAGALVGEQFF.